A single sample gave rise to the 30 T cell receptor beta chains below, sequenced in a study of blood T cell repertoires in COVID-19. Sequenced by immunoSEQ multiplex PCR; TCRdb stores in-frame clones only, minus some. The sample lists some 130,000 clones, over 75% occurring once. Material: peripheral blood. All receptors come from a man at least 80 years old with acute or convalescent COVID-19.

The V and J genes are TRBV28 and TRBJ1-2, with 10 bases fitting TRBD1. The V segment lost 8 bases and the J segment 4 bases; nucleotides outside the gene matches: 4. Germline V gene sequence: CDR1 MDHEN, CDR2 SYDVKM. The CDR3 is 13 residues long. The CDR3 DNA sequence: TGTGCCAGCCGGGGACAGGGGAGCTATGGCTACACCTTC. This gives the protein CASRGQGSYGYTF.

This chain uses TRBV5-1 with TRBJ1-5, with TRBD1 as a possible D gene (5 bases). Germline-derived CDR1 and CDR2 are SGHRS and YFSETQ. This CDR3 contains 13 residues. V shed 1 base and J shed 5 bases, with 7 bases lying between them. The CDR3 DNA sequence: TGCGCCAGCAGCTTGTGGGGGGATCAGCCCCAGCATTTT. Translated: CASSLWGDQPQHF.

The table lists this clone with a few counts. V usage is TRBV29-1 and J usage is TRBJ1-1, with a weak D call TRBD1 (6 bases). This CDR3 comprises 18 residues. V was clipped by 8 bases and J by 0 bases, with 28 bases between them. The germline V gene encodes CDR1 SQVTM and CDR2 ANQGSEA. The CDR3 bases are TGCAGCCTCCACCCCCTTCGGGACAAGAAAGTCATGAACACTGAAGCTTTCTTT. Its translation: CSLHPLRDKKVMNTEAFF. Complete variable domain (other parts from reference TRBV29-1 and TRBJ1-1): SAVISQKPSRDICQRGTSLTIQCQVDSQVTMMFWYRQQPGQSLTLIATANQGSEATYESGFVIDKFPISRPNLTFSTLTVSNMSPEDSSIYLCSLHPLRDKKVMNTEAFFGQGTRLTVV.

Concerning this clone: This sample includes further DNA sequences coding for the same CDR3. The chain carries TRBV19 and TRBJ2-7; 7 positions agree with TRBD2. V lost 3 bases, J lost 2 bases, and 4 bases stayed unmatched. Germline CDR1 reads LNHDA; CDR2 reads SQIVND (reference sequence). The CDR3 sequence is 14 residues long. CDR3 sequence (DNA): TGTGCCAGTAGTATCCTTGCGGGGGCCTACGAGCAGTACTTC. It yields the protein CASSILAGAYEQYF.

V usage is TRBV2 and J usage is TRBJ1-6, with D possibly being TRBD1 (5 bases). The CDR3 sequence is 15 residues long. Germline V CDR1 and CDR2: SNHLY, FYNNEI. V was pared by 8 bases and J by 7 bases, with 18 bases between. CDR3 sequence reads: CASLKIGVLNSPLHF. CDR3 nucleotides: TGTGCCAGCCTGAAGATAGGGGTATTAAATTCACCCCTCCACTTT.

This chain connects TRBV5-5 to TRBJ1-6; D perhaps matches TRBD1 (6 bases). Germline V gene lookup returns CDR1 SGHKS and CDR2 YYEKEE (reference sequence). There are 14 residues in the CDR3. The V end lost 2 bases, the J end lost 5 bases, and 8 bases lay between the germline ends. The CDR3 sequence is CASSFGTNNSPLHF. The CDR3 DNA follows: TGTGCCAGCAGCTTCGGGACAAATAATTCACCCCTCCACTTT.

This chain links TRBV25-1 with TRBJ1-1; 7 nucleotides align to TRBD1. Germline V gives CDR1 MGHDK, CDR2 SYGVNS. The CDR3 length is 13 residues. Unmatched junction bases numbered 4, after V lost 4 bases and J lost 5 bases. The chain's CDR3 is CASSGEQGTEAFF. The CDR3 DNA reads TGTGCCAGCAGTGGGGAACAGGGGACTGAAGCTTTCTTT.

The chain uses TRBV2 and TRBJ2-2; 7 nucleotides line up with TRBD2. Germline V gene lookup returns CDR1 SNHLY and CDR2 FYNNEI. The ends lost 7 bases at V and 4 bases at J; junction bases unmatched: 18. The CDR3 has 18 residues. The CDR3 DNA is TGTGCCAGCAAAAGAAACCGGCTCGGCGGGAGAACCACCGGGGAGCTGTTTTTT. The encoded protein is CASKRNRLGGRTTGELFF.

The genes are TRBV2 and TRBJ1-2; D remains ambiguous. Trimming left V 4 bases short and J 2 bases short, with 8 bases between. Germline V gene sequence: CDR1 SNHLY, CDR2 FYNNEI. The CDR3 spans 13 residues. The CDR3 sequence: CASSANRNYGYTF. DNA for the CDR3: TGTGCCAGCAGTGCAAACAGAAACTATGGCTACACCTTC. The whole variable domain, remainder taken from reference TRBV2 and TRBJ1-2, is EPEVTQTPSHQVTQMGQEVILRCVPISNHLYFYWYRQILGQKVEFLVSFYNNEISEKSEIFDDQFSVERPDGSNFTLKIRSTKLEDSAMYFCASSANRNYGYTFGSGTRLTVV.

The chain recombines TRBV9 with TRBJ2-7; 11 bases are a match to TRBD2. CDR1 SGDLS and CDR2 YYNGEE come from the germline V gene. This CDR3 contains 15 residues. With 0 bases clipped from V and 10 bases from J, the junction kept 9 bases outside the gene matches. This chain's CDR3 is CASSVDLAGGSFQYF. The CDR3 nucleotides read TGTGCCAGCAGCGTAGACCTAGCGGGAGGTTCCTTCCAGTACTTC.

CDR3 residues: CAWSLPQGYGYTF. For the CDR3, the DNA is TGTGCCTGGAGTCTACCACAGGGTTATGGCTACACCTTC. The gene calls are TRBV30 and TRBJ1-2; possibly TRBD1 for D (6 bases). The CDR3 extends over 13 amino acids. Trimming cost V 2 bases and J 5 bases, with 12 bases left between them. CDR1 and CDR2 from the germline V gene are GTSNPN and SVGIG (reference sequence).

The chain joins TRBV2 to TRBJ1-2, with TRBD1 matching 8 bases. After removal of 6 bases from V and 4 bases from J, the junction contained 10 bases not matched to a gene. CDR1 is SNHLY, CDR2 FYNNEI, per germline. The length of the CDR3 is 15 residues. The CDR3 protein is CASRSGTGYLYGYTF. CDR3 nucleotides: TGTGCCAGCAGATCCGGGACAGGATATCTCTATGGCTACACCTTC. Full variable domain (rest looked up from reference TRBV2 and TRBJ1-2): EPEVTQTPSHQVTQMGQEVILRCVPISNHLYFYWYRQILGQKVEFLVSFYNNEISEKSEIFDDQFSVERPDGSNFTLKIRSTKLEDSAMYFCASRSGTGYLYGYTFGSGTRLTVV.

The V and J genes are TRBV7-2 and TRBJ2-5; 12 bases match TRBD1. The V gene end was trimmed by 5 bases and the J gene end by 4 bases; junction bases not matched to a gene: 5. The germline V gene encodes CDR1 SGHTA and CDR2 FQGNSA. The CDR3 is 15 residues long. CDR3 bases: TGTGCCAGCAGCCTGGGACAGGGGGCGCGAGAGACCCAGTACTTC. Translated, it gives CASSLGQGARETQYF. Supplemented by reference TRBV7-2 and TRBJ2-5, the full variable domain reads GAGVSQSPSNKVTEKGKDVELRCDPISGHTALYWYRQSLGQGLEFLIYFQGNSAPDKSGLPSDRFSAERTGGSVSTLTIQRTQQEDSAVYLCASSLGQGARETQYFGPGTRLLVL.

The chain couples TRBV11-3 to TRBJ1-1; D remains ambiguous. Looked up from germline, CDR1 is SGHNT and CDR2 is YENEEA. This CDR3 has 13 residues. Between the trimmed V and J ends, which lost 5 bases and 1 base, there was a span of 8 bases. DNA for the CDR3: TGTGCCAGCAGCCTGTTACAGAACACTGAAGCTTTCTTT. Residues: CASSLLQNTEAFF.

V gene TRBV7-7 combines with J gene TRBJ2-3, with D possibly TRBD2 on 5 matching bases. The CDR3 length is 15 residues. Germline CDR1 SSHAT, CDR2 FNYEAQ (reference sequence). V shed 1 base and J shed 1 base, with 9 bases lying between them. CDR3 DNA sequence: TGTGCCAGCAGCTTAGGAAGCGGTCGCACAGATACGCAGTATTTT. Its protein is CASSLGSGRTDTQYF.

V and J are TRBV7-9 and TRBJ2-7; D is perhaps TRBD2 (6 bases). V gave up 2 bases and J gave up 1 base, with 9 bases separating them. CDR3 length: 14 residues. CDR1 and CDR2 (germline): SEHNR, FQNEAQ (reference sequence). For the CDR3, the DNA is TGTGCCAGCAGCTTATGGGGGGATTCCTACGAGCAGTACTTC. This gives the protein CASSLWGDSYEQYF.

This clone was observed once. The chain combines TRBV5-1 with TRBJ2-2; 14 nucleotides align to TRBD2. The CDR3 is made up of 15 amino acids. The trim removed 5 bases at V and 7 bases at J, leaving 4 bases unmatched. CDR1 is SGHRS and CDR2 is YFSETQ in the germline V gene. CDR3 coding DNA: TGCGCCAGCAGTCCCGGGACTAGCGGGGGCGGGGAGCTGTTTTTT. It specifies CASSPGTSGGGELFF. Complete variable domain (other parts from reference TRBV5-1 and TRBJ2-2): KAGVTQTPRYLIKTRGQQVTLSCSPISGHRSVSWYQQTPGQGLQFLFEYFSETQRNKGNFPGRFSGRQFSNSRSEMNVSTLELGDSALYLCASSPGTSGGGELFFGEGSRLTVL.

This CDR3 is CASSQVIAGVTDTQYF. In DNA, the CDR3 is TGCGCCAGCAGCCAAGTCATAGCGGGGGTTACAGATACGCAGTATTTT. V usage is TRBV4-1 and J usage is TRBJ2-3; 9 bases are shared with TRBD2. Germline trimming cut 1 base from V and 3 bases from J; bases unmatched to any gene: 5. Per the germline V gene, CDR1 is MGHRA and CDR2 is YSYEKL. The CDR3 runs 16 residues.

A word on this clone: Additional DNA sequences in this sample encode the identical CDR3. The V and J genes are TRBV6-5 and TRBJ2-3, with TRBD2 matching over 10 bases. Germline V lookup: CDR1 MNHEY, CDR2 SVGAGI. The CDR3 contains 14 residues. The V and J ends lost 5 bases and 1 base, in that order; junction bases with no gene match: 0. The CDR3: CASSSGGGTDTQYF. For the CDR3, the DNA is TGTGCCAGCAGTAGCGGGGGGGGCACAGATACGCAGTATTTT.

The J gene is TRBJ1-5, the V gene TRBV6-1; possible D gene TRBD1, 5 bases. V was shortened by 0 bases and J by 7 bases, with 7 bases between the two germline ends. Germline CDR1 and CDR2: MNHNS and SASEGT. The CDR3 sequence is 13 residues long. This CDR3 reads CASSEARGQPQHF. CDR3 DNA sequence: TGTGCCAGCAGTGAAGCGCGGGGCCAGCCCCAGCATTTT.

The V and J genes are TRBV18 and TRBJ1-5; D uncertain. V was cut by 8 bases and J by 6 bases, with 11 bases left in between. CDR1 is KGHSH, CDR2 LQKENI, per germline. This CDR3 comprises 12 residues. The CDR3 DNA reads TGTGCCAGCGGTACGAGGGCTCAGCCCCAGCATTTT. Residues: CASGTRAQPQHF.

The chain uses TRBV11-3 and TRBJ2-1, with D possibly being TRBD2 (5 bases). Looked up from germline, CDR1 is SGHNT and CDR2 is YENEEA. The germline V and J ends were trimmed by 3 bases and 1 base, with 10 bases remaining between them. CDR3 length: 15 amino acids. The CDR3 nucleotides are TGTGCCAGCAGCTTCAACCGAGGGTCCTACAATGAGCAGTTCTTC. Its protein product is CASSFNRGSYNEQFF.

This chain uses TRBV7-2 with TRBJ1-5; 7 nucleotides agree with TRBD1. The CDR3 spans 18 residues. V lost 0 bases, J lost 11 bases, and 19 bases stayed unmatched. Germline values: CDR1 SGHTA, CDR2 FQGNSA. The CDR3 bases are TGTGCCAGCAGCTTAGCGGGAATCCCGGGGACAGCCGACCTAGCCCAGCATTTT. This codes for CASSLAGIPGTADLAQHF.

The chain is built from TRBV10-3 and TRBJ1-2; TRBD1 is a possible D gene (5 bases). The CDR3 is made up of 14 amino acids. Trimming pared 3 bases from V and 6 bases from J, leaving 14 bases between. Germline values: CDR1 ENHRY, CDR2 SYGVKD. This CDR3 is CAISESAGPHGYTF. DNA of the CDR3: TGTGCCATCAGTGAATCGGCAGGGCCCCATGGCTACACCTTC.

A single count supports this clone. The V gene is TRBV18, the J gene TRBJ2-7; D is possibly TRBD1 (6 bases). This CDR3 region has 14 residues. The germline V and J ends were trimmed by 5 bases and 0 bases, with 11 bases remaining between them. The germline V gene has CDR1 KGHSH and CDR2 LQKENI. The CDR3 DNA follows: TGTGCCAGCTCAGGGGGACAAAGCTCCTACGAGCAGTACTTC. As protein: CASSGGQSSYEQYF.

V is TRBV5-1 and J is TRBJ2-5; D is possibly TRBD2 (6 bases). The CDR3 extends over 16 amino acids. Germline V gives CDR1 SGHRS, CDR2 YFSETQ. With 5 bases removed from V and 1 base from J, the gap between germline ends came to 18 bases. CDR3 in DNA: TGCGCCAGCAGATTAGCCTCTTCGGGAGCCCAAGAGACCCAGTACTTC. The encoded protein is CASRLASSGAQETQYF.

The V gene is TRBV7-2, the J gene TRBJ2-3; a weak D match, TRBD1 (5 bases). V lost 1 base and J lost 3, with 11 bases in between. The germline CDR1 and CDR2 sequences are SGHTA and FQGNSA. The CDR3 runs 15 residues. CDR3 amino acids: CASSLVGRETDTQYF. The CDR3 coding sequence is TGTGCCAGCAGCTTAGTGGGGCGCGAGACAGATACGCAGTATTTT.

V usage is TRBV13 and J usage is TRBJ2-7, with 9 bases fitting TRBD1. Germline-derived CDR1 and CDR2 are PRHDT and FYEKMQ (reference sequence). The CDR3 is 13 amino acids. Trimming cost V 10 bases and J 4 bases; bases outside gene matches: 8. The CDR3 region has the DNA TGTGCCACCTCGGGGGGACAGGGTTACGAGCAGTACTTC. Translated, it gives CATSGGQGYEQYF. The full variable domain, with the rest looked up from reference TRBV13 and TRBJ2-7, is AAGVIQSPRHLIKEKRETATLKCYPIPRHDTVYWYQQGPGQDPQFLISFYEKMQSDKGSIPDRFSAQQFSDYHSELNMSSLELGDSALYFCATSGGQGYEQYFGPGTRLTVT.

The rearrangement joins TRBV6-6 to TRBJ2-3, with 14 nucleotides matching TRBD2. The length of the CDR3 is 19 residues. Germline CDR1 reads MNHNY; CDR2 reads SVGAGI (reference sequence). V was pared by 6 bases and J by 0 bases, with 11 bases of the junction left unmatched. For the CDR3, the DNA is TGTGCCAGCAGCCGAACCGGGACTAGCGGGGGACCGAGCACAGATACGCAGTATTTT. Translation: CASSRTGTSGGPSTDTQYF.

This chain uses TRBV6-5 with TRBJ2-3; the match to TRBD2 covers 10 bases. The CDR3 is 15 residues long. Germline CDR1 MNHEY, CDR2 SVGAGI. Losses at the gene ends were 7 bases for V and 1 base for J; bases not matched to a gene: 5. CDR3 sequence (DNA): TGTGCCAGCACTCGGACTAGCGGAGGCACAGATACGCAGTATTTT. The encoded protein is CASTRTSGGTDTQYF.